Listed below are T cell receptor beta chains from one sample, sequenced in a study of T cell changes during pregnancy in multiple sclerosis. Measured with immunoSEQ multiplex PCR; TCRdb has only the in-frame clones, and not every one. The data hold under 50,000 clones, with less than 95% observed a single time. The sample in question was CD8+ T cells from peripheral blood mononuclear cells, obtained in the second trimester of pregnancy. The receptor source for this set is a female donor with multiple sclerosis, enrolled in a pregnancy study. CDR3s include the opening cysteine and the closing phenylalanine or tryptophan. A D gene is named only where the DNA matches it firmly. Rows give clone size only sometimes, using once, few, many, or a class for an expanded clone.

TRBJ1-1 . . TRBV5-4 TGTGCCAGCAGCCGCTGGGAGCGTAGCACTGAAGCTTTCTTT CASSRWERSTEAFF
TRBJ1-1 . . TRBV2 TGTGCCAAATCGGACACTGAAGCTTTCTTT CAKSDTEAFF
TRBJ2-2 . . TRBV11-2 TGTGCCAGCAGCTCCTTGACAGAAAACACCGGGGAGCTGTTTTTT CASSSLTENTGELFF
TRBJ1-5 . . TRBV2 TGTGCCAGCAATTGGGAGGGGGTCAATTTTAGCAATCAGCCCCAGCATTTT CASNWEGVNFSNQPQHF
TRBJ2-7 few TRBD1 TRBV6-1 TGTGCCAGCTCCAGCCATGGGGGACAGAGCTACGAGCAGTACTTC CASSSHGGQSYEQYF
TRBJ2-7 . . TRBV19 TGTGCCAGTAGCGAAAAGGACTCTACCACCTACGAGCAGTACTTC CASSEKDSTTYEQYF
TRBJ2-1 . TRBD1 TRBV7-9 TGTGCCAGCAGCAACGGACAGGGTACATCTTATGAGCAGTTCTTC CASSNGQGTSYEQFF
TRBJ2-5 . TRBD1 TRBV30 TGTGCCTGGAGTAAGCACAGGGGTGAAGAGACCCAGTACTTC CAWSKHRGEETQYF
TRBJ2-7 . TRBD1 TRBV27 TGTGCCAGCAGTTTAGGGACAGGGATCTACGAGCAGTACTTC CASSLGTGIYEQYF
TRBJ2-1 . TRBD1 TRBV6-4 TGTGCCAGCAGTCCACAGGGGGCAGTTGAGCAGTTCTTC CASSPQGAVEQFF
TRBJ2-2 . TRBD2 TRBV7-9 TGTGCCAGCAGCGGCGGACTAGCGGGGGGGCTGACCGGGGAGCTGTTTTTT CASSGGLAGGLTGELFF
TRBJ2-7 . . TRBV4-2 TGTGCCAGCAGCCAAGAAAACGGCTACGAGCAGTACTTC CASSQENGYEQYF
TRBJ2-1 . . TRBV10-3 TGTGCCATCAGTGAGTCGGCAGGAGGCCCTAGGCGCTACAATGAGCAGTTCTTC CAISESAGGPRRYNEQFF
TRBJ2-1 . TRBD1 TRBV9 TGTGCCAGCAGCCCCTCAGCCGGGACAGCATCCTACAATGAGCAGTTCTTC CASSPSAGTASYNEQFF
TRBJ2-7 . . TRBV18 TGTGCCAGCTCACCACCGGGGGGACAGCCCTACGAGCAGTACTTC CASSPPGGQPYEQYF
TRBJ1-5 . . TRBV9 TGTGCCAGCAGCGCCCAAGGACAGAGCAATCAGCCCCAGCATTTT CASSAQGQSNQPQHF
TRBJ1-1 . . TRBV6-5 TGTGCCAGCAGATTGGGGGGGCCCCTCACTGAAGCTTTCTTT CASRLGGPLTEAFF
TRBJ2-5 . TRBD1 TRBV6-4 TGTGCCAGCAAGGGACAGGGTCCCCAAGAGACCCAGTACTTC CASKGQGPQETQYF
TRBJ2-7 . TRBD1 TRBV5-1 TGCGCCAGCAGCTTCTACCGGGACAGCTACGAGCAGTACTTC CASSFYRDSYEQYF
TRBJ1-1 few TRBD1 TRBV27 TGTGCCAGCAGTCCCCAGACAGGGGCCATGAACACTGAAGCTTTCTTT CASSPQTGAMNTEAFF
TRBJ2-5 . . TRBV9 TGTGCCAGCAGCGTCGGGGGGCGAGGGCGCCAAGAGACCCAGTACTTC CASSVGGRGRQETQYF
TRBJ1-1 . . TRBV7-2 TGTGCCAGCAGCCAACAGGGTTATAACACTGAAGCTTTCTTT CASSQQGYNTEAFF
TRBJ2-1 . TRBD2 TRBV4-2 TGTGCCAGCAGCCCCCGGGGTAGCGGGGGGGTCGATGAGCAGTTCTTC CASSPRGSGGVDEQFF
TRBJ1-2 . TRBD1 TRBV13 TGTGCCAGCAGCATCGGGACAGGGCAAGGGGATGGCTACACCTTC CASSIGTGQGDGYTF
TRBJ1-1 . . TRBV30 TGTGCCTGGAGTGTAATGTGGGGCGGGAACACTGAAGCTTTCTTT CAWSVMWGGNTEAFF
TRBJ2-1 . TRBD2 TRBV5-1 TGCGCCAGCAGCTTGAATCCAGCGGGGGAAATAAATGAGCAGTTCTTC CASSLNPAGEINEQFF
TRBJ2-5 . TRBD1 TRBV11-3 TGTGCCAGCAGCTTAACAGGGGTGGAGACCCAGTACTTC CASSLTGVETQYF
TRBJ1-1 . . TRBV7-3 TGTGCCAGCAGCTTACCAAAAGGGCTCTTGGGGGGGAGTGGGAACACTGAAGCTTTCTTT CASSLPKGLLGGSGNTEAFF
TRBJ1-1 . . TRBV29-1 TGCAGCGTTGGTGGGACAACCCCAGGAGCTTTCTTT CSVGGTTPGAFF
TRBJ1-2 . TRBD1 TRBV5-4 TGTGCCAGCAGCTTAGACAGGGGGGACTATGGCTACACCTTC CASSLDRGDYGYTF
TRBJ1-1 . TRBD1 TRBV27 TGTGCCAGCAGTCAGACAGGGGTGGTGGACACTGAAGCTTTCTTT CASSQTGVVDTEAFF
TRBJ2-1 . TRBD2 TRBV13 TGTGCCAGCAGCCTACTAGCGGGGGGGGATGAGCAGTTCTTC CASSLLAGGDEQFF
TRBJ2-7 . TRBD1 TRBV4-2 TGTGCCAGCAGCCAGCGAACAGGGGTGATCGACGAGCAGTACTTC CASSQRTGVIDEQYF
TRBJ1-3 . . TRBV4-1 TGCGCCAGCAGCCAAGGCTGGGAGACTGGAAACACCATATATTTT CASSQGWETGNTIYF
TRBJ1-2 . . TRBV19 TGTGCCAGTGACCCAACAGGGAATGGAGCTAACTATGGCTACACCTTC CASDPTGNGANYGYTF
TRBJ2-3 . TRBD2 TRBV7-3 TGTGCCAGCAGCTCAGCGGGGGGGCCAGCAGATACGCAGTATTTT CASSSAGGPADTQYF
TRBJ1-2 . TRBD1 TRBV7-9 TGTGCCAGCAGCTTAGCAGGCTTCGACAGGGATAGGGGCTACACCTTC CASSLAGFDRDRGYTF
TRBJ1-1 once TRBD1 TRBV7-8 TGTGCCAGCAGATCCGGGACAGGGACAGAAGCTTTCTTT CASRSGTGTEAFF
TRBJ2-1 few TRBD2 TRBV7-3 TGTGCCAGCAGCGCCGGACTAGCGGGGGCGGGAAATGAGCAGTTCTTC CASSAGLAGAGNEQFF
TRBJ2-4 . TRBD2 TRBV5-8 TGTGCCAGCAGCTTGACTAGCGGGGTTGCCAAAAACATTCAGTACTTC CASSLTSGVAKNIQYF
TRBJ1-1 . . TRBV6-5 TGTGCCAGCAGTTACTCCCAGGGGCCTCCCATCGGTGAAGCTTTCTTT CASSYSQGPPIGEAFF
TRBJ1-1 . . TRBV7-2 TGTGCCAGCAGCCTCGGGGTCCACACTGAAGCTTTCTTT CASSLGVHTEAFF
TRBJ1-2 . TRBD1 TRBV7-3 TGTGCCAGCAGCCCTTCGTGGGACAGGAGTGGCTACACCTTC CASSPSWDRSGYTF
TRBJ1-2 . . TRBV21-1 TGTGCCAGCAGCAAGGGGAGCAGTCCCTATGGCTACACCTTC CASSKGSSPYGYTF
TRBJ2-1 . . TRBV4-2 TGTGCCAGCAGCCAAGATATGGAGTCCCTCTCCTACAATGAGCAGTTCTTC CASSQDMESLSYNEQFF
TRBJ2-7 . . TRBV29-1 TGCAGCGTTGAAGAGGCAGGGTTAAGGTACGAGCAGTACTTC CSVEEAGLRYEQYF
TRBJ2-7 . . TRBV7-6 TGTGCCAGCAGCTTAGTCGAGACAGAGTCCTACGAGCAGTACTTC CASSLVETESYEQYF